The 4 T cell receptor beta chains below were found in one sample sequenced in a study of beta chain features in type 1 diabetes. Reverse transcribing all isolated RNA meant expressed TCRB transcripts were sequenced. Data came from immunoSEQ multiplex PCR; TCRdb stores just in-frame clones and leaves some out. The table has roughly 450,000 clones, around 14% seen once. Sequencing was done on a sample of naive CD4+ T cells from blood. The receptors were gathered from a man aged 25 to 40 in good health.

As DNA, the CDR3 is TGTGCCAGCAGCCATGATGTACAGAGCTCCTACAATGAGCAGTTCTTC. This sequence encodes CASSHDVQSSYNEQFF. This chain uses TRBV5-4 with TRBJ2-1; D not resolved. The CDR3 runs 16 residues. With 4 bases removed from V and 0 bases from J, the gap between germline ends came to 14 bases. Germline assignment: CDR1 SGHNT and CDR2 YYREEE (reference sequence).

The chain is built from TRBV29-1 and TRBJ2-7; 8 bases are a match to TRBD2. The CDR3 runs to 15 residues. From germline, CDR1 is SQVTM and CDR2 ANQGSEA. J gave up 7 bases and V 3 bases, and 14 bases lay outside the gene matches. The CDR3 sequence is CSVDPGLGSGGEQYF. The CDR3 DNA is TGCAGCGTTGACCCGGGACTAGGTTCTGGTGGGGAGCAGTACTTC.

The chain joins TRBV10-3 to TRBJ2-5; 8 bases match TRBD1. V lost 4 bases to trimming and J lost 2 bases; unmatched junction nucleotides: 12. Germline assignment: CDR1 ENHRY and CDR2 SYGVKD. There are 17 residues in the CDR3. In DNA form, the CDR3 reads TGTGCCATCAGTGCTCTTGACAGGGGCAAGGTTCAAGAGACCCAGTACTTC. Its translation: CAISALDRGKVQETQYF.

The sample holds a few counts of this clone. This chain links TRBV10-3 with TRBJ2-1; D may be TRBD2 (8 bases). Trimming removed 9 bases from V and 7 bases from J, with 22 bases in between. CDR1 is ENHRY and CDR2 is SYGVKD in the germline V gene. The CDR3 is 15 residues long. CDR3: CAISAGEDRWNEQFF. The CDR3 nucleotides are TGTGCCATATCAGCGGGAGAGGACAGGTGGAATGAGCAGTTCTTC.